This entry lists 28 T cell receptor beta chains sequenced from one sample in a study of blood T cell repertoires in COVID-19. Assay: immunoSEQ multiplex PCR; the TCRdb copy retains only in-frame clones and omits some. Of some 200,000 clones listed, about 86% are singletons. Sequences were obtained from peripheral blood. These receptors came from a woman aged 18-29 years who had recovered from COVID-19.

This clone was recorded a few times. V is TRBV2 and J is TRBJ1-1, with no clear D. The CDR3 spans 14 residues. Germline CDR1 reads SNHLY; CDR2 reads FYNNEI. The ends were cut back, 6 bases at V and 1 base at J, with 12 bases in the middle. CDR3: CASSAAAQNTEAFF. Written as DNA, the CDR3 is TGTGCCAGCAGCGCGGCAGCCCAGAACACTGAAGCTTTCTTT.

J is TRBJ1-6 and V is TRBV18; maybe TRBD1 (5 bases). The ends were cut back, 0 bases at V and 6 bases at J, with 9 bases in the middle. Germline loops: CDR1 KGHSH, CDR2 LQKENI. This CDR3 region has 15 residues. The CDR3 DNA is TGTGCCAGCTCACCACCGTCTAGGGGTAATTCACCCCTCCACTTT. Translation: CASSPPSRGNSPLHF.

The chain is built from TRBV3-1 (or the pseudogene TRBV3-2) and TRBJ2-1; 10 positions agree with TRBD1. The germline gives CDR1 LGHDT, CDR2 YNNKEL (reference sequence). V was pared by 4 bases and J by 3 bases, with 6 bases of the junction left unmatched. CDR3 length: 16 amino acids. CDR3 sequence reads: CASSRRQGAIYNEQFF. The CDR3 DNA sequence: TGTGCCAGCAGCCGCCGACAGGGGGCTATCTACAATGAGCAGTTCTTC.

Details on this clone: The junction differs from germline at one of its ends, possibly a read error. The chain is built from TRBV7-7 and TRBJ2-1, with 9 bases matching TRBD2. The germline V gene has CDR1 SSHAT and CDR2 FNYEAQ (reference sequence). This CDR3 region has 18 residues. In nucleotides, the CDR3 is TGTGCTAGCAGCTTAGAGTTCGGAACTAGCGGGCCCGGCGGTGAGCAGTTCTTC. Translated: CASSLEFGTSGPGGEQFF.

The rearrangement uses TRBV5-5 and TRBJ2-5, with D possibly matching TRBD2 (5 bases). The length of the CDR3 is 16 residues. With 3 bases removed from V and 2 bases from J, the gap between germline ends came to 17 bases. CDR1 is SGHKS and CDR2 is YYEKEE in the germline V gene (reference sequence). CDR3 sequence: CASSSAIGLTQETQYF. The CDR3, as DNA: TGTGCCAGCAGCTCGGCTATTGGACTGACACAAGAGACCCAGTACTTC.

J is TRBJ2-2 and V is TRBV30; 8 nucleotides align to TRBD2. Germline loops: CDR1 GTSNPN, CDR2 SVGIG (reference sequence). The V gene end was trimmed by 0 bases and the J gene end by 7 bases; junction bases not matched to a gene: 4. There are 14 residues in the CDR3. The CDR3 is CAWSVAGEGGELFF. For the CDR3, the DNA is TGTGCCTGGAGTGTAGCGGGAGAGGGCGGGGAGCTGTTTTTT.

The chain couples TRBV9 to TRBJ1-3; no clear D gene. CDR1 SGDLS and CDR2 YYNGEE come from the germline V gene. The CDR3 extends over 16 amino acids. Deletions cut 4 bases from V and 3 bases from J, with 17 bases between. CDR3 DNA: TGTGCCAGCAGCCCGCGAAGCGGGCGGTATGGAAACACCATATATTTT. Amino acid sequence: CASSPRSGRYGNTIYF.

This clone was recorded only once. This chain uses TRBV5-1 with TRBJ1-1; D possibly corresponds to TRBD1 (5 bases). The germline CDR1 and CDR2 sequences are SGHRS and YFSETQ. V was pared by 7 bases and J by 4 bases, with 23 bases between. The CDR3 loop spans 16 amino acids. In DNA form, the CDR3 reads TGCGCCAGCGGCGAAACAAGGGGCGATGGGGTCACTGAAGCTTTCTTT. Protein sequence: CASGETRGDGVTEAFF.

The chain employs TRBV4-1 and TRBJ2-3; TRBD2 agrees at 8 bases. The trim removed 2 bases at V and 4 bases at J, leaving 5 bases unmatched. The CDR3 runs 15 residues. Germline V lookup: CDR1 MGHRA, CDR2 YSYEKL. CDR3 sequence reads: CASSQLAGGADTQYF. The CDR3 DNA follows: TGCGCCAGCAGCCAACTCGCGGGGGGTGCAGATACGCAGTATTTT.

This sequence joins TRBV7-3 and TRBJ2-2, with 8 bases matching TRBD2. V was pared by 5 bases and J by 4 bases, with 9 bases of the junction left unmatched. CDR1 SGHTA and CDR2 FQGTGA come from the germline V gene. The CDR3 covers 16 residues. CDR3 amino acids: CASSPRGGAGTGELFF. CDR3 DNA sequence: TGTGCCAGCAGCCCACGGGGGGGCGCGGGCACCGGGGAGCTGTTTTTT.

The chain has TRBV7-2 and TRBJ2-3; D perhaps matches TRBD1 (6 bases). The CDR3 consists of 14 residues. Per germline, CDR1 SGHTA and CDR2 FQGNSA. The V gene lost 6 bases and the J gene lost 3 bases, with 13 bases spanning the gap. CDR3 region: CASSRTRGTDTQYF. In DNA, the CDR3 is TGTGCCAGCAGTCGAACCAGGGGTACAGATACGCAGTATTTT. Full variable domain (rest looked up from reference TRBV7-2 and TRBJ2-3): GAGVSQSPSNKVTEKGKDVELRCDPISGHTALYWYRQSLGQGLEFLIYFQGNSAPDKSGLPSDRFSAERTGGSVSTLTIQRTQQEDSAVYLCASSRTRGTDTQYFGPGTRLTVL.

This chain uses TRBV7-6 with TRBJ1-3, with 8 bases identical to TRBD1. The CDR3 totals 15 residues. Germline V gene data show CDR1 as SGHVS and CDR2 as FNYEAQ. V shed 3 bases and J 2 bases; nucleotides not matched to a gene: 3. The DNA of the CDR3 is TGTGCCAGCAGCTTGGAACAGGGGGCTGGAAACACCATATATTTT. Encoded protein: CASSLEQGAGNTIYF.

This chain joins TRBV5-5 and TRBJ1-1; no reliable D call. The CDR3 runs 13 residues. The germline gives CDR1 SGHKS, CDR2 YYEKEE (reference sequence). Trimming removed 6 bases from V and 1 base from J, with 10 bases in between. CDR3 residues: CASKRAGNTEAFF. In DNA form, the CDR3 reads TGTGCCAGCAAGAGGGCGGGGAACACTGAAGCTTTCTTT.

The J gene is TRBJ2-3, the V gene TRBV14; TRBD2 agrees at 14 bases. The J segment lost 2 bases and the V segment lost 0 bases, leaving 7 bases of the junction unmatched. This CDR3 comprises 19 residues. Germline values: CDR1 SGHDN, CDR2 FVKESK. CDR3 coding DNA: TGTGCCAGCAGCCAAGATCTCGGGGGACTAGCGGGGGTCACAGATACGCAGTATTTT. This translates into CASSQDLGGLAGVTDTQYF.

This CDR3 reads CASSLSGPGMVEQFF. Written as DNA, the CDR3 is TGTGCCAGCAGTTTATCGGGGCCGGGTATGGTCGAGCAGTTCTTC. The chain employs TRBV27 and TRBJ2-1; tentatively, D is TRBD1 (5 bases). The length of the CDR3 is 15 residues. V was pared by 0 bases and J by 10 bases, with 16 bases between. Germline V CDR1 and CDR2: MNHEY, SMNVEV (reference sequence).

This chain connects TRBV27 to TRBJ2-3, with 8 nucleotides matching TRBD1. In germline, CDR1 is MNHEY, CDR2 SMNVEV (reference sequence). The CDR3 contains 13 residues. The V segment lost 10 bases and the J segment 2 bases; nucleotides outside the gene matches: 5. The CDR3 DNA is TGTGCCACCCGGGACAGGTCCACAGATACGCAGTATTTT. Translation gives CATRDRSTDTQYF.

As to this clone: One end of the junction does not line up with germline, which may come from a read error. This rearrangement joins TRBV6-2 or TRBV6-3 to TRBJ2-6; D gene unclear. The CDR3 has 14 amino acids. The germline V gene encodes CDR1 MNHEY and CDR2 SVGEGT. This chain's CDR3 is CAGSHHSGANVLTF. The CDR3 DNA follows: TGTGCCGGCAGCCATCACTCTGGGGCCAACGTCCTGACTTTC.

A single count supports this clone. The genes are TRBV7-2 and TRBJ2-7, with 9 nucleotides matching TRBD2. This CDR3 has 15 amino acids. CDR1 and CDR2 from the germline V gene are SGHTA and FQGNSA. The J segment lost 4 bases and the V segment lost 6 bases, leaving 10 bases of the junction unmatched. CDR3 sequence reads: CASSRSGGKPYEQYF. The CDR3 DNA reads as TGTGCCAGCAGTCGGAGCGGGGGGAAACCTTACGAGCAGTACTTC.

The rearrangement links TRBV7-2 to TRBJ2-5, with D perhaps matching TRBD2 (6 bases). Trimming stripped 5 bases from V and 5 bases from J, with 15 bases between. CDR3 length: 14 residues. Germline-derived CDR1 and CDR2 are SGHTA and FQGNSA. The DNA of the CDR3 is TGTGCCAGCAGCCCAGGCGGGGTCGGGGAGACCCAGTACTTC. It codes for CASSPGGVGETQYF.

This sequence joins TRBV5-6 and TRBJ1-5, with TRBD1 matching over 8 bases. Per the germline V gene, CDR1 is SGHDT and CDR2 is YYEEEE. V lost 4 bases to trimming and J lost 3 bases; unmatched junction nucleotides: 6. The CDR3 totals 15 residues. CDR3 sequence: CASSRGQGVNQPQHF. In DNA, the CDR3 is TGTGCCAGCAGCCGCGGACAGGGAGTCAATCAGCCCCAGCATTTT.

The chain carries TRBV7-9 and TRBJ2-1; TRBD2 agrees at 7 bases. The CDR3 runs 16 residues. Per germline, CDR1 SEHNR and CDR2 FQNEAQ (reference sequence). V was pared by 8 bases and J by 3 bases, with 13 bases of the junction left unmatched. CDR3 residues: CASRSGVSSGYNEQFF. The DNA for the CDR3 is TGTGCCAGCCGAAGTGGAGTGTCTAGCGGCTACAATGAGCAGTTCTTC.

The gene calls are TRBV2 and TRBJ2-1; possibly TRBD2 for D (6 bases). The CDR3 contains 15 residues. Trimming removed 5 bases at V and 1 base at J, with 12 bases between. CDR1 and CDR2 (germline): SNHLY, FYNNEI. CDR3 DNA: TGTGCCAGCAGTCCCGGGACTTATTCCTACAATGAGCAGTTCTTC. Residues: CASSPGTYSYNEQFF.

V usage is TRBV7-2 and J usage is TRBJ1-5; TRBD1 is a possible D gene (6 bases). V lost 5 bases and J 1 base, leaving 12 bases between the germline ends. CDR3 length: 15 amino acids. Germline CDR1 and CDR2: SGHTA and FQGNSA. The CDR3 bases are TGTGCCAGCAGCAATCCGGGACAAAGCAATCAGCCCCAGCATTTT. It yields the protein CASSNPGQSNQPQHF.

The chain combines TRBV7-6 with TRBJ2-3, with 9 bases matching TRBD2. CDR3 length: 12 amino acids. Trimming at V came to 7 bases and at J to 9 bases, leaving 5 bases not matched to a gene. The V gene's germline CDR1 is SGHVS and CDR2 FNYEAQ. The CDR3 sequence is CASTRAGGTQYF. The CDR3 DNA reads as TGTGCCAGCACGCGAGCGGGAGGCACGCAGTATTTT.

This chain connects TRBV10-3 to TRBJ1-4, with TRBD1 as a possible D gene (6 bases). The CDR3 has 16 amino acids. The germline V gene has CDR1 ENHRY and CDR2 SYGVKD. The germline V and J ends were trimmed by 4 bases and 3 bases, with 15 bases remaining between them. The CDR3 DNA reads TGTGCCATCAGTGCCGGAGTCAGGGGTGCTAATGAAAAACTGTTTTTT. It encodes CAISAGVRGANEKLFF.

Turning to this clone: This may be a read error, as it is one base from a much larger clone. The chain uses TRBV5-8 and TRBJ1-1, with a possible D match to TRBD1 (5 bases). The CDR3 consists of 13 residues. Germline assignment: CDR1 SGHTS and CDR2 YDEGEE. The V and J ends lost 4 bases and 1 base respectively, with 8 bases between them. The CDR3 nucleotides are TGTGCCAGCAGCGTAACAGGGAACACTGAAGCTTTCTTT. Translation gives CASSVTGNTEAFF.

J is TRBJ2-6 and V is TRBV7-3; 11 positions match TRBD1. The CDR3 has 17 amino acids. Germline CDR1 reads SGHTA; CDR2 reads FQGTGA. After removal of 5 bases from V and 2 bases from J, the junction contained 5 bases not matched to a gene. The CDR3 nucleotides read TGTGCCAGCAGCGCCGGGACAGGGGGGCCTGGGGCCAACGTCCTGACTTTC. The encoded protein is CASSAGTGGPGANVLTF.

The chain recombines TRBV5-4 with TRBJ2-3; the D gene is possibly TRBD2 (6 bases). Per germline, CDR1 SGHNT and CDR2 YYREEE (reference sequence). The CDR3 length is 15 residues. V shed 6 bases and J shed 4 bases, with 18 bases lying between them. The CDR3, as DNA: TGTGCCAGCATCCGCTGGGGGGAGATACCAGATACGCAGTATTTT. It is translated as CASIRWGEIPDTQYF.